This entry concerns a single TCR beta chain. Its antigen has not been determined. One junction end does not reproduce the germline sequence, and a read error may be involved. The time point label corresponds to: persistent/refractory GD, antithyroid drugs over 5 years with positive TRAb. For both TCR sequencing and RNA sequencing, RNA was extracted from PBMCs in TRIzol. The diagnosis of Graves' disease was made according to American Thyroid Association guidelines. Patients were recruited from an endocrinology department in Xi'an, China. Each patient gave about 10 milliliters of peripheral blood, collected in an EDTA anticoagulant tube. Ficoll Paque Plus density gradient separation was used to isolate PBMCs, and no further T cell sorting was performed. An Agilent 2100 Bioanalyzer and agarose gel were used to check RNA quality, and a NanoDrop 2000 was used to measure RNA concentration. The record originates from a study of regulatory T cells in long-lasting Graves disease (dated by TCRdb to the early 2020s). Notes on the research overall: Persistent Graves' disease meant more than 5 years of antithyroid drug treatment with TSH receptor autoantibodies that stayed positive. The study was registered as a clinical trial and conducted in China. Peripheral blood TCR sequencing and RNA sequencing compared persistent Graves' disease patients with newly diagnosed Graves' disease patients. TCR sequencing covered some 13 persistent and some 20 newly diagnosed Graves' disease patients, 33 samples in total. In the clinical cohort, patients with persistent Graves' disease had used antithyroid drugs for an average of around 9.3 years.

Preparation of the library involved multiplex PCR. For sequencing, an Illumina HiSeq 4000 was employed. iRepertoire HTBI primers and Arm-PCR amplification of CDR3 regions were used to construct TCR beta libraries. Before sequencing, the PCR products underwent gel purification. The paper's processing steps were these. Gene usage analysis of CDR3 amino acid clonotypes relied on the roughly 60 TRBV and 15 or so TRBJ segments identified across samples. COPE and FqMerger were used to merge filtered high-quality paired reads into contigs. BLAST was used to align contigs to IMGT TRBV, TRBD and TRBJ reference genes, with CDR3 defined following IMGT. Highly expanded clones were defined as clonotypes with a frequency above 0.1%. Shannon entropy served as the measure of repertoire diversity, while the Gini coefficient captured V-J evenness. Clonotypes shared by more than one individual were considered public. TCRdb reanalyzed the raw reads on its own, using fastp at Q25 for trimming and MiXCR for clone calling, and kept in-frame beta chains. For every CDR3 protein sequence, its rows merge into one entry that carries the most common genes and DNA. It is TCRdb's table, rather than the study itself, that gives the V and J calls and clone size. Recorded for this sample are nearly 350,000 distinct CDR3 sequences; around 19% of them occurred a single time. The top ten clones comprise over 25% of the sample.

The paper's findings and limits, for the study overall: Sequencing and analysis were restricted to the TCR beta chain. Compared with newly diagnosed patients, patients with persistent Graves' disease had lower TCR Shannon entropy and fewer highly expanded clones, which suggests clonal expansion. As a limitation, the authors acknowledged that the small sample size may reduce accuracy. Patients with persistent disease shared more public clonotypes (around 2,700) than newly diagnosed patients did (966). Peripheral blood alone was examined, since thyroid tissue, which constituted the primary lesion, could not be accessed. Persistent disease showed preferential use of TRBV28, TRBJ1-2 and TRBJ2-5, whereas newly diagnosed disease favored TRBV20-1 and TRBJ2-1.

Based on the germline V gene, the CDR1 and CDR2 sequences are SGHTA and FQGNSA. The CDR3, from cysteine to phenylalanine, totals 14 residues. Of all the DNA, just the CDR3 is kept, 42 bases in frame from base 1. Material: peripheral blood mononuclear cells (PBMCs), obtained when the disease was refractory, from a patient treated with antithyroid drugs. The source is a female donor with Graves disease. The chain uses TRBV7-2 and TRBJ2-7; TRBD2 fits 10 bases in the junction. Here is the DNA: TGTGCCAGCGGCTTACAGCGGGAGGGTTACGAGCAGTACTTC. This sequence encodes CASGLQREGYEQYF.